In its sample, the clone carrying this T cell receptor beta chain was seen a few times. The antigen remains undetermined. Trimming cost V 1 base and J 5 bases; bases outside gene matches: 5. The CDR3 totals 15 residues. Germline CDR1 MGHRA, CDR2 YSYEKL. This sample stems from a study of CD8+ T cells in alopecia areata. About the research overall: Tofacitinib was taken orally by treated patients, and the dose was 5 to 10 mg twice daily. Tofacitinib therapy lasting 6 to 18 months was followed by 6 months off drug.

Treatment described: oral pan-JAK inhibitor, 5-10 mg twice daily. Points from the study as a whole: Scalp clonality dropped significantly under tofacitinib, as did expanded CD8+ top-100 clones.

As the sequencing template, cDNA was produced by extracting RNA and reverse transcribing it. This table comes from immunoSEQ multiplex PCR, and its TCRdb copy is limited to in-frame clones, with some not included. The table includes about 76,000 clones, approximately 72% detected once. This specimen was CD8+ T cells sorted from blood, taken at week 24, from a patient treated with tofacitinib. This chain connects TRBV4-1 to TRBJ2-3; 8 bases match TRBD2. The sequence was collected from a human donor with alopecia areata. Here the CDR3 reads CASSQGGGFLDTQYF. The CDR3 DNA is TGCGCCAGCAGCCAAGGCGGGGGGTTTCTAGATACGCAGTATTTT.